This T cell receptor (beta chain) came from a study of blood T cell repertoires in COVID-19. Study information: Spain, Italy and the United States supplied samples that represented acute and convalescent COVID-19. The analysed material was cDNA or gDNA that came from T cells, B-cell-depleted T cells, or PBMCs.

Germline V CDR1 and CDR2: SEHNR, FQNEAQ (reference sequence). V lost 3 bases to trimming and J lost 6 bases, with 17 bases between them. The CDR3 spans 15 residues. As processed by the authors: Counts of nucleated cells, estimated from reference gene primer amplification, were obtained. Clones were read by immunoSEQ multiplex PCR, and TCRdb kept only the in-frame ones, dropping some. That table is the source of V, J and clone size, and D and trimming were worked out from the DNA. The sample shows around 280,000 clones, about 82% of them seen only once. The sequence derives from a woman in her forties or fifties with active or convalescent COVID-19. The sequenced material came from peripheral blood. The chain couples TRBV7-9 to TRBJ1-2, with D hard to call. CDR3: CASSFSPGVLDGYTF. The CDR3 region has the DNA TGTGCCAGCAGCTTCAGTCCGGGTGTATTAGATGGCTACACCTTC. The full variable domain, rest sourced from reference TRBV7-9 and TRBJ1-2, is DTGVSQNPRHKITKRGQNVTFRCDPISEHNRLYWYRQTLGQGPEFLTYFQNEAQLEKSRLLSDRFSAERPKGSFSTLEIQRTEQGDSAMYLCASSFSPGVLDGYTFGSGTRLTVV.